The present T cell receptor (beta chain) was sequenced within a study of T-cell reconstitution after alpha-beta-depleted transplantation in children. There are 15 residues in the CDR3. Germline V gene sequence: CDR1 KGHSH, CDR2 LQKENI. Trimming shortened V by 2 bases and J by 3 bases, and 12 bases separated the two germline ends. This clonotype was seen a few times. The library targeted TCRbeta and was prepared with unique molecular identifiers. One entry per CDR3 protein results from TCRdb running MiXCR on the PCR reads. The sample has about 540,000 distinct CDR3 sequences; approximately 16% are singletons.

The input for sequencing was PBMCs from the stem cell graft donor, taken from the stem cell graft. This TCR derives from a human donor who donated a stem cell graft to a child with acute lymphoblastic leukemia. The J gene is TRBJ2-3, the V gene TRBV18; D possibly corresponds to TRBD2 (6 bases). The CDR3 protein is CASSPDGGRTDTQYF. CDR3 nucleotide sequence: TGTGCCAGCTCACCAGACGGGGGACGGACAGATACGCAGTATTTT.